A single sample is the source of the 7 T cell receptor beta chains below, sequenced in a study of T cell responses to AZD1222 COVID-19 vaccine. Clones were sequenced by immunoSEQ multiplex PCR, and TCRdb holds only the in-frame ones, with some missing. Counted here are tens of thousands of clones, approximately 86% occurring once; the ten biggest clones make up 5.8%. Material: peripheral blood, obtained on day 0 of AZD1222 vaccination. The receptors were gathered from an adult in good health.

This chain joins TRBV19 and TRBJ2-1, with 8 nucleotides matching TRBD2. Germline values: CDR1 LNHDA, CDR2 SQIVND (reference sequence). V dropped 7 bases and J dropped 4; count of bases not matched to a gene: 21. The CDR3 contains 19 residues. The CDR3 sequence is CASKNTGSATSGDYNEQFF. CDR3 nucleotide sequence: TGTGCCAGTAAGAACACGGGGTCCGCTACTAGCGGTGATTACAATGAGCAGTTCTTC.

The chain recombines TRBV5-1 with TRBJ2-7; 8 nucleotides line up with TRBD1. Unmatched junction bases numbered 4, after V lost 2 bases and J lost 6 bases. The CDR3 totals 13 residues. The V gene's germline CDR1 is SGHRS and CDR2 YFSETQ. CDR3 in DNA: TGCGCCAGCAGCTTAGGACAGGGTAGCGAGCAGTACTTC. Amino acids: CASSLGQGSEQYF.

The chain has TRBV30 and TRBJ2-5; 9 bases are shared with TRBD2. J was trimmed by 5 bases and V by 3 bases; bases with no gene match: 7. The CDR3 is 14 residues long. CDR1 and CDR2 from the germline V gene are GTSNPN and SVGIG (reference sequence). CDR3 sequence (DNA): TGTGCCTGGAGGACGGCGGGAGGGCCGGAGACCCAGTACTTC. As protein: CAWRTAGGPETQYF.

V gene TRBV5-1 combines with J gene TRBJ2-5; 8 nucleotides line up with TRBD1. V lost 2 bases, J lost 4 bases, and 10 bases stayed unmatched. The germline CDR1 and CDR2 sequences are SGHRS and YFSETQ. CDR3 length: 16 residues. CDR3 coding DNA: TGCGCCAGCAGCTTTGCACCCGGACAGGGCGGAGAGACCCAGTACTTC. Its translation: CASSFAPGQGGETQYF.

The chain combines TRBV27 with TRBJ2-7; maybe TRBD1 (5 bases). The germline V gene encodes CDR1 MNHEY and CDR2 SMNVEV (reference sequence). V was clipped by 0 bases and J by 2 bases, with 5 bases between them. The CDR3 totals 13 residues. This chain's CDR3 is CASSLSGAYEQYF. DNA of the CDR3: TGTGCCAGCAGTTTATCAGGGGCCTACGAGCAGTACTTC.

This sequence joins TRBV24-1 and TRBJ1-2; maybe TRBD1 (5 bases). The CDR3 extends over 13 amino acids. The germline V gene has CDR1 KGHDR and CDR2 SFDVKD. The ends were cut back, 3 bases at V and 4 bases at J, with 8 bases in the middle. CDR3 in DNA: TGTGCCACCAGTGATAACGACAGCTATGGCTACACCTTC. Translation gives CATSDNDSYGYTF.

The J gene is TRBJ2-1, the V gene TRBV2, with D possibly TRBD1 on 5 matching bases. CDR3 length: 13 amino acids. Germline CDR1 reads SNHLY; CDR2 reads FYNNEI. Trimming removed 4 bases at V and 7 bases at J, with 11 bases between. CDR3 sequence reads: CASSVRTTNEQFF. Written as DNA, the CDR3 is TGTGCCAGCAGTGTGCGGACAACGAATGAGCAGTTCTTC. The variable domain in full, with the rest retrieved from reference TRBV2 and TRBJ2-1, is EPEVTQTPSHQVTQMGQEVILRCVPISNHLYFYWYRQILGQKVEFLVSFYNNEISEKSEIFDDQFSVERPDGSNFTLKIRSTKLEDSAMYFCASSVRTTNEQFFGPGTRLTVL.